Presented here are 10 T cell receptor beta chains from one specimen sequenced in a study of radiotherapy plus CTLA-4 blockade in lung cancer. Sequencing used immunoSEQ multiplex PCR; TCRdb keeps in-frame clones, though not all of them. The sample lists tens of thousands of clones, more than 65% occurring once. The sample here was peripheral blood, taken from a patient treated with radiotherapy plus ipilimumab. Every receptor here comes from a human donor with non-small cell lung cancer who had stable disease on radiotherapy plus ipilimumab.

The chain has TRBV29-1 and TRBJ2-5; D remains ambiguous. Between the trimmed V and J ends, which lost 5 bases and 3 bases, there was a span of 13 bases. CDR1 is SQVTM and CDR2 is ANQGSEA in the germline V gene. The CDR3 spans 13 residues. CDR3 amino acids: CSVLIRAKETQYF. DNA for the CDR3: TGCAGCGTTCTCATCCGCGCTAAAGAGACCCAGTACTTC. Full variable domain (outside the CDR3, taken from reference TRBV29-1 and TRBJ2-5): SAVISQKPSRDICQRGTSLTIQCQVDSQVTMMFWYRQQPGQSLTLIATANQGSEATYESGFVIDKFPISRPNLTFSTLTVSNMSPEDSSIYLCSVLIRAKETQYFGPGTRLLVL.

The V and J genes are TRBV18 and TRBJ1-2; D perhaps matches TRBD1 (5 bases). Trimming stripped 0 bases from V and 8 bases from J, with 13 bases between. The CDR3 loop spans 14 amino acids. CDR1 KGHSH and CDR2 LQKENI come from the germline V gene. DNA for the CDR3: TGTGCCAGCTCACCACCGGGCCCAGGGTGGGGCTACACCTTC. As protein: CASSPPGPGWGYTF.

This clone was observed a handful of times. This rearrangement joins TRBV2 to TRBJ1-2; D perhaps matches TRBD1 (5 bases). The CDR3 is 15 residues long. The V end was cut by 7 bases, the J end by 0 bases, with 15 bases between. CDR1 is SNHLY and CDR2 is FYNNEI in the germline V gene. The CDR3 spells CASTSMRGPNYGYTF. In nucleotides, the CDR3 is TGTGCCAGCACCTCGATGCGGGGCCCTAACTATGGCTACACCTTC.

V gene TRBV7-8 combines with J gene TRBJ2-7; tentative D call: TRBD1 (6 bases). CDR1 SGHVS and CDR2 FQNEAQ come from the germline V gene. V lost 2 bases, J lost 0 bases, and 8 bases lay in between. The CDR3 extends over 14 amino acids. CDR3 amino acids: CASSLRGTSYEQYF. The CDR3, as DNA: TGTGCCAGCAGCTTAAGGGGGACCTCCTACGAGCAGTACTTC.

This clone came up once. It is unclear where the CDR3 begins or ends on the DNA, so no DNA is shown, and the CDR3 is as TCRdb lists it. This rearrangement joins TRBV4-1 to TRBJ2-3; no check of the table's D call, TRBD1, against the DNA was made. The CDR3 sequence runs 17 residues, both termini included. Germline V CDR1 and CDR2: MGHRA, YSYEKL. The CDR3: CASSQANQGFFGDTQYF.

DNA of the CDR3: TGTGCCAGCACCTGGGGGCTAACGGACAATGAGCAGTTCTTC. It yields the protein CASTWGLTDNEQFF. The rearrangement links TRBV6-1 to TRBJ2-1; D perhaps matches TRBD1 (6 bases). V was cut by 7 bases and J by 5 bases, with 15 bases left in between. The CDR3 length is 14 residues. Germline V lookup: CDR1 MNHNS, CDR2 SASEGT.

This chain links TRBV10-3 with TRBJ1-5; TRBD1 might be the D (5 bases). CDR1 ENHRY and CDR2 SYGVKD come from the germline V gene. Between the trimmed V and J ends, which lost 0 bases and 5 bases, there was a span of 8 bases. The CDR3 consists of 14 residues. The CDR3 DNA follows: TGTGCCATCAGTGAGTCGACAGACTATCAGCCCCAGCATTTT. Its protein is CAISESTDYQPQHF.

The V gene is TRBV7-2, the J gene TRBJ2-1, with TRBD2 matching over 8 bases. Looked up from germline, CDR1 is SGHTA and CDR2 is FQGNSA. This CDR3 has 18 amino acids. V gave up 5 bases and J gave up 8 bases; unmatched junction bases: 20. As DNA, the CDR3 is TGTGCCAGCAGCAAAACGGGGGGAGCGGGGGTCCCCTGGGATGAGCAGTTCTTC. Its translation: CASSKTGGAGVPWDEQFF. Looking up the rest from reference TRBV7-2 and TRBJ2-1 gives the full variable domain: GAGVSQSPSNKVTEKGKDVELRCDPISGHTALYWYRQSLGQGLEFLIYFQGNSAPDKSGLPSDRFSAERTGGSVSTLTIQRTQQEDSAVYLCASSKTGGAGVPWDEQFFGPGTRLTVL.

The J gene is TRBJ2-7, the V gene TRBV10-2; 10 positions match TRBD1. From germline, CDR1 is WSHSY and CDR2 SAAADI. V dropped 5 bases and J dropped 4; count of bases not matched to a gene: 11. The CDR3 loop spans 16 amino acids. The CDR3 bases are TGCGCCAGCAGTATCCTTCCGGGACAGGGGAAATACGAGCAGTACTTC. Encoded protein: CASSILPGQGKYEQYF.

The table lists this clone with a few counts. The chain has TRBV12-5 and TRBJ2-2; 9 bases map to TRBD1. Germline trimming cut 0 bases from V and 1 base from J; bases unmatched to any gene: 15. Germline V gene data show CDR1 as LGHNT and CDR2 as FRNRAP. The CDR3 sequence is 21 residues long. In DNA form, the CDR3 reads TGTGCTAGTGGTTTGGTACTCGGGACAGGGTTTACAGGGATGAACACCGGGGAGCTGTTTTTT. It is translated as CASGLVLGTGFTGMNTGELFF.